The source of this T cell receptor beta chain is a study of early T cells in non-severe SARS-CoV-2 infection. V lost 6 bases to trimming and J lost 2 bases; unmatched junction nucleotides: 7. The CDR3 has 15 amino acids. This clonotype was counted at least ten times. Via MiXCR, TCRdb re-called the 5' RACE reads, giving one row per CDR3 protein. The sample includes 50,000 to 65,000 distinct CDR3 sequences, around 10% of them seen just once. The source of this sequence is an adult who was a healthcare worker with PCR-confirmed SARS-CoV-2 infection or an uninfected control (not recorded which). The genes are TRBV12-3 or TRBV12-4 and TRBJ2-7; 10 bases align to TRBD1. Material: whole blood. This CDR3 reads CASSPPGQGTYEQYF. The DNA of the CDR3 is TGTGCCAGCAGCCCTCCGGGACAGGGGACCTACGAGCAGTACTTC.